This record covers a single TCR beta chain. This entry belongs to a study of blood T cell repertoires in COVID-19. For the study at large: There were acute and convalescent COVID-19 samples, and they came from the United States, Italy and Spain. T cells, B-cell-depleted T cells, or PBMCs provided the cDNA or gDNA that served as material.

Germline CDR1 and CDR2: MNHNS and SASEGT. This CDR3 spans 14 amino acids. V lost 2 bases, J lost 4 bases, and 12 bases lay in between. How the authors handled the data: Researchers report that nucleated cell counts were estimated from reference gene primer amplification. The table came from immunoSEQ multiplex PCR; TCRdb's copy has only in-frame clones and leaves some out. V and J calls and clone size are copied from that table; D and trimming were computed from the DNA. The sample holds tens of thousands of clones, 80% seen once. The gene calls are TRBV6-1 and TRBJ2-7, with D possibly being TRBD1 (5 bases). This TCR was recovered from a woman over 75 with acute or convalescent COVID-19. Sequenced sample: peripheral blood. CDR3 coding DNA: TGTGCCAGCAGTGAAAGGGGTCAGACATACGAGCAGTACTTC. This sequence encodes CASSERGQTYEQYF.